What follows describes a single T cell receptor beta chain. This clone's antigen is unknown. Base qualities are not at hand, and no much larger clone is one base apart. This sample was included in a study of Ad26.COV2.S vaccination and SARS-CoV-2 variants (dated by TCRdb to about 2021). For context, the study as a whole: Donors in the vaccine arm were drawn from COV1001, a multicentre, randomized, double-blind, placebo-controlled phase I-IIa trial testing Ad26.COV2.S in healthy adults. Dosing of Ad26.COV2.S was intramuscular, at either 5x10^10 or 1x10^11 viral particles, delivered as one shot or as two shots spaced 56 days apart. Sequencing of the TCRbeta repertoire served to evaluate the specificity and breadth of SARS-CoV-2-reactive T cell receptors following Ad26.COV2.S vaccination. The TCR-sequenced set comprised around 30 samples: about 19 Ad26.COV2.S vaccine recipients, 5 placebo recipients and 8 SARS-CoV-2 convalescent individuals. Trial participants were randomized into five groups of five: low-dose or high-dose Ad26.COV2.S given once or twice, or placebo on both occasions. Investigators remained blinded to trial group allocation during experiments and outcome assessment. Points the paper makes about the study in general: The study was not powered for comparison of responses between vaccine doses or regimens. Compared with placebo recipients, Ad26.COV2.S recipients showed higher spike-specific TCR breadth (P = 0.0014). Non-spike TCR breadth was comparable between vaccine and placebo recipients, consistent with the vaccine containing only spike. After vaccination, spike-specific CD8+ and CD4+ T cell responses were reported to show substantial breadth. According to the authors, total T cell responses may have been underestimated by the TCR breadth and depth analyses.

The sample's treatment or condition, from its label and the paper: 19 received Ad26.COV2.S at low or high dose, single or two shots; 5 received placebo; per-sample allocation not given. Repertoires of vaccine and placebo recipients were sequenced from samples collected on day 63 after the first injection. In Cohort 1b, 25 adults aged 18-55 years were enrolled at a single site in Boston, USA, between 29 July and 7 August 2020. Ad26.COV2.S was a replication-incompetent adenovirus type 26 vector that expressed a prefusion-stabilized SARS-CoV-2 spike protein derived from the original Wuhan strain. The immunoSEQ Assay was used to sequence TCRbeta CDR3 regions. After extraction, genomic DNA underwent amplification by bias-controlled multiplex PCR, followed by high-throughput sequencing. On the authors' methods: To quantify the absolute abundance of every unique TCRbeta CDR3 region, sequences were collapsed and filtered. T cell fraction was estimated by normalizing TCRbeta template counts to usable DNA, with usable DNA measured through amplification of reference genes found in all nucleated cells. Repertoire TCRs were annotated as SARS-CoV-2-specific by exact matching of V gene, CDR3 amino acid sequence and J gene to a known reactive TCR set. MIRA supplied the reference SARS-CoV-2 TCR set, which was filtered for enrichment in COVID-19-positive ImmuneCODE repertoires so that public or cross-reactive TCRs were removed. Drawing on the MIRA antigens, annotated TCRs were analysed further at the level of specific ORF or position within ORF. Depth was the summed frequency of annotated unique rearrangements, while breadth was defined as annotated unique rearrangements over total unique productive rearrangements. TCR breadth was compared between groups using two-sided Wilcoxon rank-sum tests. TCRdb took over this immuneACCESS table, retaining in-frame rearrangements with V and J assigned. Such tables are incomplete; in checked studies, under half of the missing clones stem from an unresolved V gene, and the remainder is unexplained. The D gene and trimming were derived from the DNA, and the V and J assignments and clone size from that table. For this sample the table gives about 320,000 clones, of which 86% were detected only once. Of the sample, more than 1.5% falls within the top ten clones.

Specimen: peripheral blood, collected in a trial of Ad26.COV2.S vaccine versus placebo. The receptor was derived from a person between 18 and 65 years old who received the Ad26.COV2.S COVID-19 vaccine or a placebo.

The CDR3 in this case is CASANQRGAYEQYF. The DNA sequence is TGTGCCAGCGCAAACCAGAGGGGGGCCTACGAGCAGTACTTC. The chain was built from TRBV7-2 and TRBJ2-7, with the D call perhaps TRBD1 or TRBD2, as 6 bases match in each case. The CDR3 covers 14 residues, taking in both the cysteine and the phenylalanine. Only CDR3 DNA is held: 42 bases, read in frame from base 1. V is cut by 8 bases and J by 2 bases, and the space between the germline ends is 16 bases. From the germline V gene, CDR1 is SGHTA and CDR2 is FQGNSA.